Reported below is one T cell receptor (beta chain). The sample originates from a study of T cell changes during pregnancy in multiple sclerosis. The CDR3 loop spans 17 amino acids. The germline gives CDR1 SGHTA, CDR2 FQGTGA. Trimming stripped 2 bases from V and 4 bases from J, with 15 bases between. Repertoires were generated with immunoSEQ multiplex PCR, while TCRdb's copy carries only in-frame clones and drops some. The data show about 36,000 clones, around 90% seen once. The receptor comes from a female donor with multiple sclerosis, enrolled in a pregnancy study. The chain combines TRBV7-3 with TRBJ2-6; TRBD2 is a possible D gene (5 bases). Sample: CD4+ T cells from peripheral blood mononuclear cells, taken after pregnancy. CDR3 residues: CASSLSGRGSGANVLTF. As DNA, the CDR3 is TGTGCCAGCAGCTTATCAGGCCGGGGTTCCGGGGCCAACGTCCTGACTTTC.